This T cell receptor beta chain comes out of a study of OX40 agonist ivuxolimab in advanced cancers. Study as a whole: The dose of intravenous ivuxolimab that patients received every 2 weeks ranged from 0.01 to 10 mg/kg.

The germline V and J ends were trimmed by 2 bases and 3 bases, with 14 bases remaining between them. This CDR3 comprises 15 residues. Germline V lookup: CDR1 SGHTA, CDR2 FQGNSA. Libraries were prepared by immunoSEQ multiplex PCR; TCRdb keeps only in-frame clonotypes and omits some of them. The repertoire holds some 110,000 clones, with just over 90% as singletons. The sample was CD4+ or CD8+ T cells sorted from blood, taken in a trial of the OX40 agonist ivuxolimab. This receptor was taken from an adult with an advanced solid tumor such as melanoma, head and neck, liver or kidney cancer. V is TRBV7-2 and J is TRBJ2-7; D not resolved. CDR3: CASSLTATPGYEQYF. CDR3 nucleotide sequence: TGTGCCAGCAGCTTAACGGCCACCCCGGGCTACGAGCAGTACTTC.